This T cell receptor beta chain was sequenced during a study of blood T cell repertoires in COVID-19. Study-wide background: Collection of acute and convalescent COVID-19 samples took place in the United States, Italy and Spain. From T cells, B-cell-depleted T cells, or PBMCs came the material, which was cDNA or gDNA.

Original handling: How many nucleated cells were present was estimated from reference gene primer amplification. Clones were read by immunoSEQ multiplex PCR, and TCRdb kept only the in-frame ones, dropping some. The DNA was the basis for D and trimming; V, J and clone size are from that table. The table records hundreds of thousands of clones, more than 85% of them present only once. This clone has more than one count but fewer than ten. Other nucleotide sequences in the sample specify the same CDR3. V lost 1 base, J lost 1 base, and 6 bases lay in between. This CDR3 has 14 residues. Germline V gene sequence: CDR1 SGDLS, CDR2 YYNGEE.

This chain uses TRBV9 with TRBJ1-3; D might be TRBD1 (6 bases). The sample taken for sequencing was peripheral blood. This receptor was taken from a human donor in a cohort sampled during active COVID-19. The chain's CDR3 is CASSVTGSGNTIYF. The DNA of the CDR3 is TGTGCCAGCAGCGTAACAGGGTCTGGAAACACCATATATTTT.